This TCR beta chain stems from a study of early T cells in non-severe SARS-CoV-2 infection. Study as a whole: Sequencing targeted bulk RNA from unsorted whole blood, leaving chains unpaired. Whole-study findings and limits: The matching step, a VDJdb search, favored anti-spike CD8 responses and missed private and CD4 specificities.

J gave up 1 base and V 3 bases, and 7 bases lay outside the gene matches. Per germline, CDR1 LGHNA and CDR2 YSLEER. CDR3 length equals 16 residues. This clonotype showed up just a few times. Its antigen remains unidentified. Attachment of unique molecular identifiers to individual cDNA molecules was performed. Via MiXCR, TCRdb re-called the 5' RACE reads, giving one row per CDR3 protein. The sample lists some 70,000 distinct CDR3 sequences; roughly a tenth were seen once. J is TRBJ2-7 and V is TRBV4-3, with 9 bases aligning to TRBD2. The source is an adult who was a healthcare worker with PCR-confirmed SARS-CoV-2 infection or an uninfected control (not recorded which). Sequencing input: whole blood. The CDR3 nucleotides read TGCGCCAGCAGCCAGTCCCCAGCGGGAGGATCCTACGAGCAGTACTTC. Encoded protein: CASSQSPAGGSYEQYF.